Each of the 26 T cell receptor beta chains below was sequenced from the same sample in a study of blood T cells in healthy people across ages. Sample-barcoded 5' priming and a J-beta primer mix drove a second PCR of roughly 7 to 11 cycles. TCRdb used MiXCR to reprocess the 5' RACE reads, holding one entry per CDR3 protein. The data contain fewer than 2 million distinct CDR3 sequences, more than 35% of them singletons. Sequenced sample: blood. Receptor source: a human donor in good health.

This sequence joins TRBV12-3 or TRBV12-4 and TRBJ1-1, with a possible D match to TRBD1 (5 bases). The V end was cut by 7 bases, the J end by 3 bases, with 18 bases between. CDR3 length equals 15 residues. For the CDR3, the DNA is TGTGCCAGCACCCCCTGGGGCAGGGAAGACACTGAAGCTTTCTTT. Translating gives CASTPWGREDTEAFF.

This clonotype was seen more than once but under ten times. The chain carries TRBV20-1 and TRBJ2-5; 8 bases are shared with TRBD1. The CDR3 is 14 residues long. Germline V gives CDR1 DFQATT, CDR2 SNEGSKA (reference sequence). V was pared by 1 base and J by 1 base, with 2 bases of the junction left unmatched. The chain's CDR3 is CSARGTGGQETQYF. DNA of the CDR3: TGCAGTGCTAGAGGTACAGGGGGCCAAGAGACCCAGTACTTC.

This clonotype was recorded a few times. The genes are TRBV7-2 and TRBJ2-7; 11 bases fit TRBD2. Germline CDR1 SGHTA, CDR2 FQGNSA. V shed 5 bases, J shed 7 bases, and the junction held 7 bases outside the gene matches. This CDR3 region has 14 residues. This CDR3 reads CASSRGLAGGEQYF. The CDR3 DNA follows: TGTGCCAGCAGCCGCGGGCTAGCGGGGGGAGAGCAGTACTTC.

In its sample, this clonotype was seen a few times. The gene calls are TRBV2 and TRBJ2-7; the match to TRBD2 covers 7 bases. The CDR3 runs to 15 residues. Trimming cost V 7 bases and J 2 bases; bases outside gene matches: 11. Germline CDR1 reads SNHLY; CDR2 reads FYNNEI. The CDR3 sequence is CASKGRAGNPYEQYF. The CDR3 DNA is TGTGCCAGCAAGGGAAGAGCGGGGAATCCCTACGAGCAGTACTTC.

In DNA, the CDR3 is TGTGCCAGCAGCTTGGAGACTAGCCGTTACAATGAGCAGTTCTTC. Residues: CASSLETSRYNEQFF. V usage is TRBV7-2 and J usage is TRBJ2-1; TRBD2 matches 7 bases. V lost 3 bases and J lost 4; bases outside the gene matches: 6. Germline V gene sequence: CDR1 SGHTA, CDR2 FQGNSA. This CDR3 has 15 amino acids. The full variable domain, in which reference TRBV7-2 and TRBJ2-1 provide the parts outside the CDR3, is GAGVSQSPSNKVTEKGKDVELRCDPISGHTALYWYRQSLGQGLEFLIYFQGNSAPDKSGLPSDRFSAERTGGSVSTLTIQRTQQEDSAVYLCASSLETSRYNEQFFGPGTRLTVL.

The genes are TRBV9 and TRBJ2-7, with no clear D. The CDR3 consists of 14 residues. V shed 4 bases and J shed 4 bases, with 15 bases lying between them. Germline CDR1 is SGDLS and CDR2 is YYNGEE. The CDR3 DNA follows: TGTGCCAGCAGCCTTTACGAAAGGGCGTACGAGCAGTACTTC. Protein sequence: CASSLYERAYEQYF.

The CDR3 loop is CASSQGRSGGGETQYF. The DNA of the CDR3 is TGTGCCAGCAGCCAAGGACGTAGCGGGGGGGGAGAGACCCAGTACTTC. V gene TRBV4-2 combines with J gene TRBJ2-5, with 11 positions matching TRBD2. Trimming at V came to 1 base and at J to 4 bases, leaving 5 bases not matched to a gene. The CDR3 extends over 16 amino acids. Germline V CDR1 and CDR2: LGHNA, YNFKEQ.

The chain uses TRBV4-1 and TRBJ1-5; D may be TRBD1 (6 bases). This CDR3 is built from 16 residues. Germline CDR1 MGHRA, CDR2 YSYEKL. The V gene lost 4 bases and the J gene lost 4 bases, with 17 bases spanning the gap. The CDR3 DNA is TGCGCCAGCAGCCCCAGAGGACAGTTAGCAAATCAGCCCCAGCATTTT. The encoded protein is CASSPRGQLANQPQHF.

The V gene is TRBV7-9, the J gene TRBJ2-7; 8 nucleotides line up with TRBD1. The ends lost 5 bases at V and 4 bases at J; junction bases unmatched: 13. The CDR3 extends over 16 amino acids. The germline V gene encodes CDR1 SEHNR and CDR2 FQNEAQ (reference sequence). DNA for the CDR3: TGTGCCAGCAGCCCTGCCCGACAGGGGAGGTGGTACGAGCAGTACTTC. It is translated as CASSPARQGRWYEQYF.

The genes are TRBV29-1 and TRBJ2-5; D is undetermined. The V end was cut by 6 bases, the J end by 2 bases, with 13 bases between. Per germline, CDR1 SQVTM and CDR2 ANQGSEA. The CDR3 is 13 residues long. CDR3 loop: CSVLGPSQETQYF. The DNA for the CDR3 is TGCAGCGTCCTTGGACCCTCACAAGAGACCCAGTACTTC.

The CDR3 DNA sequence: TGCAGCGTTGTGAGGGGACACGAGCAGTACTTC. Encoded protein: CSVVRGHEQYF. The V and J genes are TRBV29-1 and TRBJ2-7; D may match TRBD1 or TRBD2 (5 bases each). The V and J ends lost 4 bases and 5 bases respectively, with 9 bases between them. The CDR3 runs to 11 residues. Germline V gene data show CDR1 as SQVTM and CDR2 as ANQGSEA.

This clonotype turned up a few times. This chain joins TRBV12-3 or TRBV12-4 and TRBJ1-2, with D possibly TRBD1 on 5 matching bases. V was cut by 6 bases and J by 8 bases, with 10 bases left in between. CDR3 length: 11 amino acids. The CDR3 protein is CASRAGLGYTF. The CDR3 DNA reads TGTGCCAGCAGGGCAGGGCTCGGCTACACCTTC.

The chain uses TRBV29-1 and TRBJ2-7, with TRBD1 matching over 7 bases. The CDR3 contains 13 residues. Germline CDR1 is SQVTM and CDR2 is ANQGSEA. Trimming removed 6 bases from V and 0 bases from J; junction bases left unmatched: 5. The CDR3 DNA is TGCAGCGTCTGCCGGGACAGCTCCTACGAGCAGTACTTC. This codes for CSVCRDSSYEQYF.

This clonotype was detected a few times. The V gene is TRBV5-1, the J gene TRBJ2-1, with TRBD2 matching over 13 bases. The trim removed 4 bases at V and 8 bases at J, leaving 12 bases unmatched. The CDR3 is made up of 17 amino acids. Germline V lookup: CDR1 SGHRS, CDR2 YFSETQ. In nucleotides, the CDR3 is TGCGCCAGCAGCCCCGGACTAGCGGGGGCGCGGGCCGATGAGCAGTTCTTC. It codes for CASSPGLAGARADEQFF.

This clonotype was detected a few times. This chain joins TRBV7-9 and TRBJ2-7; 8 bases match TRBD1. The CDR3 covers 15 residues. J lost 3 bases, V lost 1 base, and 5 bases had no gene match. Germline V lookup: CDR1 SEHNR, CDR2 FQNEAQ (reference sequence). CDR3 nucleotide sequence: TGTGCCAGCAGCTTAGGACAGGGGCGGTACTACGAGCAGTACTTC. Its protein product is CASSLGQGRYYEQYF.

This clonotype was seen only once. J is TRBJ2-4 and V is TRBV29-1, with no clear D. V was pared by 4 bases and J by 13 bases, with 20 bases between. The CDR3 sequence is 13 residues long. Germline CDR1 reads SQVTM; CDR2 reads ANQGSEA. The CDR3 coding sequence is TGCAGCGTTGGGACCGTCTCCTACAATGGGCAGTACTTC. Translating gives CSVGTVSYNGQYF.

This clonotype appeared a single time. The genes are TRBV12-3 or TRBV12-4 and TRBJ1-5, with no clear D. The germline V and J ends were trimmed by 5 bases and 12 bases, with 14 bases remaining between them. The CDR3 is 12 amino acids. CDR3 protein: CASSPPRGYQHF. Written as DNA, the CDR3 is TGTGCCAGCAGTCCTCCTCGGGGATACCAGCATTTT.

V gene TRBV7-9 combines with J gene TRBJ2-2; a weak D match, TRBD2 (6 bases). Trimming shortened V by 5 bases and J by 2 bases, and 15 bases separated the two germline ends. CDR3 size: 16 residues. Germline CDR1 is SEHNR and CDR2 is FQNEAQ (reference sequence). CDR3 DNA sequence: TGTGCCAGCAGCGACCGCCGGGAGCATAACACCGGGGAGCTGTTTTTT. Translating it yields CASSDRREHNTGELFF. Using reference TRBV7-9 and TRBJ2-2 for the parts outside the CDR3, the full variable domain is DTGVSQNPRHKITKRGQNVTFRCDPISEHNRLYWYRQTLGQGPEFLTYFQNEAQLEKSRLLSDRFSAERPKGSFSTLEIQRTEQGDSAMYLCASSDRREHNTGELFFGEGSRLTVL.

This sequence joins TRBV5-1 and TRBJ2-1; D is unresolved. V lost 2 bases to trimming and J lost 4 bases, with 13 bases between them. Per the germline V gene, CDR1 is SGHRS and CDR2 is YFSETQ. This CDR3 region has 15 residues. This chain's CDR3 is CASSFPGQTYNEQFF. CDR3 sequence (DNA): TGCGCCAGCAGCTTTCCAGGCCAAACTTACAATGAGCAGTTCTTC. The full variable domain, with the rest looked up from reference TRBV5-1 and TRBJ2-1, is KAGVTQTPRYLIKTRGQQVTLSCSPISGHRSVSWYQQTPGQGLQFLFEYFSETQRNKGNFPGRFSGRQFSNSRSEMNVSTLELGDSALYLCASSFPGQTYNEQFFGPGTRLTVL.

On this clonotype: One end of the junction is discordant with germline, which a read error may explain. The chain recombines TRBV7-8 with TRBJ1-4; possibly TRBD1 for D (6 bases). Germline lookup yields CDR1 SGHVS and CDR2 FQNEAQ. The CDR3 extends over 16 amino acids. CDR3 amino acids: CASSSRWGAMNEELFF. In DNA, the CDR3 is TGTGCCAGCAGTTCCAGATGGGGGGCTATGAATGAAGAACTGTTTTTT. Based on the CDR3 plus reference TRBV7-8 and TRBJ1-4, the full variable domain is GAGVSQSPRYKVAKRGQDVALRCDPISGHVSLFWYQQALGQGPEFLTYFQNEAQLDKSGLPSDRFFAERPEGSVSTLKIQRTQQEDSAVYLCASSSRWGAMNEELFFGSGTQLSVL.

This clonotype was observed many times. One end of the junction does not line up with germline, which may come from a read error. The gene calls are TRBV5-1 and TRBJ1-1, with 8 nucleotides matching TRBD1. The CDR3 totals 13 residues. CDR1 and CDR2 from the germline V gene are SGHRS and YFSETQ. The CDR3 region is CASSFGQGSEAFF. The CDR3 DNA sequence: TGTGCCAGCAGCTTCGGACAGGGCTCTGAAGCTTTCTTT.

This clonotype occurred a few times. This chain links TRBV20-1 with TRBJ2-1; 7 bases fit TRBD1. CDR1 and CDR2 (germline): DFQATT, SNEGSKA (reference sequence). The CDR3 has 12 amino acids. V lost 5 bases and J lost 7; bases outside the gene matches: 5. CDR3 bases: TGCAGTGCTTTGACGACAGGGAATGAGCAGTTCTTC. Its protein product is CSALTTGNEQFF.

The DNA of the CDR3 is TGCAGTGCTAGAGGACTAGGCGGGGGAGATACGCAGTATTTT. Amino acids: CSARGLGGGDTQYF. The chain recombines TRBV20-1 with TRBJ2-3, with 7 bases matching TRBD2. With V trimmed by 1 base and J by 5 bases, 6 bases remained unmatched. This CDR3 has 14 residues. From germline, CDR1 is DFQATT and CDR2 SNEGSKA (reference sequence).

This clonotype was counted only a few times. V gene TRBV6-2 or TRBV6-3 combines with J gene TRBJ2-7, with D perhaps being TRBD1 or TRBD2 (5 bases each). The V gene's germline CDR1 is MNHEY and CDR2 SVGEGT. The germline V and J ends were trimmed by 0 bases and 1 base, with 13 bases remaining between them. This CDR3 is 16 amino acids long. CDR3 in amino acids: CASSYSFREWSYEQYF. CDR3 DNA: TGTGCCAGCAGTTACTCATTCAGGGAGTGGTCCTACGAGCAGTACTTC.

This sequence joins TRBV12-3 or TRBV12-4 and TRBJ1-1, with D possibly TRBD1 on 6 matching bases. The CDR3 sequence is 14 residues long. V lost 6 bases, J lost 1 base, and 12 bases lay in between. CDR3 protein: CASRPQGKNTEAFF. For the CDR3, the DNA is TGTGCCAGCAGGCCTCAGGGGAAGAACACTGAAGCTTTCTTT.

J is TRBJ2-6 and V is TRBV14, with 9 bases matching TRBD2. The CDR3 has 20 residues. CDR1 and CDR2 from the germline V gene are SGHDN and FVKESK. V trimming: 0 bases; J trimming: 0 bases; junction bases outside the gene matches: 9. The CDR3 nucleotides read TGTGCCAGCAGCCAAGACCCTATAGCGGGGGCCTTCTCTGGGGCCAACGTCCTGACTTTC. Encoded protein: CASSQDPIAGAFSGANVLTF.